Each of the 14 T cell receptor beta chains below was sequenced from the same sample in a study of cytomegalovirus exposure and HLA in healthy donors. TCRdb's table, derived via immunoSEQ multiplex PCR, lists solely in-frame clones and lacks some. Altogether 200,000 to 250,000 clones are present, over 80% being singletons, with the ten largest covering more than 13%. The sequenced material came from PBMCs. These receptors came from a woman aged 25 to 39 in good health and CMV-seropositive.

The gene calls are TRBV7-8 and TRBJ2-1; D might be TRBD1 or TRBD2, each matching 5 bases. Per germline, CDR1 SGHVS and CDR2 FQNEAQ. This CDR3 has 14 residues. V lost 7 bases, J lost 12 bases, and 22 bases lay in between. The CDR3 DNA reads as TGTGCCAGCACAACCTCTTCCCGGGACCACCCGCAGTTCTTC. It translates to CASTTSSRDHPQFF.

The V call is TRBV4-1, the J call TRBJ2-7, with TRBD2 as a possible D gene (6 bases). The germline gives CDR1 MGHRA, CDR2 YSYEKL. This CDR3 spans 16 amino acids. V was cut by 0 bases and J by 3 bases, with 15 bases left in between. CDR3 amino acids: CASSQDRSGEVYEQYF. The CDR3 bases are TGCGCCAGCAGCCAAGATCGATCGGGAGAGGTCTACGAGCAGTACTTC.

This clone was recorded only once. The chain joins TRBV20-1 to TRBJ1-2; no firm D call. Deletions cut 6 bases from V and 3 bases from J, with 8 bases between. Germline CDR1 and CDR2: DFQATT and SNEGSKA (reference sequence). The CDR3 sequence is 11 residues long. The CDR3 protein is CSAALDYGYTF. The DNA for the CDR3 is TGCAGTGCCGCCTTAGACTATGGCTACACCTTC.

The chain couples TRBV5-1 to TRBJ2-1; D not resolved. Germline CDR1 is SGHRS and CDR2 is YFSETQ. This CDR3 contains 16 residues. The V end lost 4 bases, the J end lost 7 bases, and 21 bases lay between the germline ends. CDR3 amino acids: CASSPLRNGLWNEQFF. The CDR3 bases are TGCGCCAGCAGCCCACTCAGGAACGGTCTGTGGAATGAGCAGTTCTTC.

This chain uses TRBV13 with TRBJ1-2; the match to TRBD1 covers 10 bases. The V and J ends lost 5 bases and 0 bases, in that order; junction bases with no gene match: 9. The CDR3 contains 17 residues. Per the germline V gene, CDR1 is PRHDT and CDR2 is FYEKMQ (reference sequence). The CDR3 DNA is TGTGCCAGCAGCCCCGACAGGGGGCGAGGGTCTAACTATGGCTACACCTTC. Translating gives CASSPDRGRGSNYGYTF.

Only one count was recorded for this clone. The chain carries TRBV6-5 and TRBJ2-7, with D maybe TRBD1 (5 bases). Between the trimmed V and J ends, which lost 8 bases and 4 bases, there was a span of 15 bases. The CDR3 totals 13 residues. The germline gives CDR1 MNHEY, CDR2 SVGAGI. The CDR3 region has the DNA TGTGCCAGCCGATTGACAAGGGGATACGAGCAGTACTTC. It yields the protein CASRLTRGYEQYF.

The rearrangement uses TRBV1 and TRBJ1-2; no DNA check was done on the table's D call, TRBD1. TRBV1 is noted as a pseudogene. This CDR3 has 12 residues. CDR3: CTSTQGARGYTF. Written as DNA, the CDR3 is TGCACCAGCACCCAGGGGGCTCGGGGCTACACCTTC.

The chain employs TRBV2 and TRBJ2-3; D unclear. V was shortened by 6 bases and J by 4 bases, with 8 bases between the two germline ends. Germline V gene sequence: CDR1 SNHLY, CDR2 FYNNEI. The CDR3 loop spans 12 amino acids. The CDR3 DNA reads TGTGCCAGCAGCCGCACTGCAGATACGCAGTATTTT. Its protein product is CASSRTADTQYF.

The J gene is TRBJ1-1, the V gene TRBV9; unclear D gene. CDR3 length: 13 amino acids. Between the trimmed V and J ends, which lost 4 bases and 1 base, there was a span of 8 bases. Germline-derived CDR1 and CDR2 are SGDLS and YYNGEE. CDR3 region: CASSPDPNTEAFF. Written as DNA, the CDR3 is TGTGCCAGCAGCCCTGACCCGAACACTGAAGCTTTCTTT.

The chain is built from TRBV6-1 and TRBJ1-2; 7 bases agree with TRBD1. After removal of 1 base from V and 7 bases from J, the junction contained 9 bases not matched to a gene. This CDR3 comprises 15 residues. Germline V lookup: CDR1 MNHNS, CDR2 SASEGT. The CDR3 loop is CASSEDGGGDFGYTF. The CDR3 DNA sequence: TGTGCCAGCAGTGAAGACGGAGGGGGCGACTTTGGCTACACCTTC.

The chain combines TRBV30 with TRBJ1-2, with no clear D. The V gene's germline CDR1 is GTSNPN and CDR2 SVGIG (reference sequence). The CDR3 contains 15 residues. Trimming stripped 5 bases from V and 7 bases from J, with 23 bases between. The CDR3 here is CAWGKSSRDDFGYTF. The CDR3 region has the DNA TGTGCCTGGGGGAAGAGTAGCCGGGATGACTTTGGCTACACCTTC.

The chain carries TRBV19 and TRBJ2-3; TRBD2 matches 8 bases. There are 15 residues in the CDR3. Germline V gene data show CDR1 as LNHDA and CDR2 as SQIVND (reference sequence). V trimming: 0 bases; J trimming: 4 bases; junction bases outside the gene matches: 3. The CDR3 DNA is TGTGCCAGTAGTATAGATAGAGCGGGAGCAGATACGCAGTATTTT. Translated: CASSIDRAGADTQYF.

The chain links TRBV5-1 to TRBJ2-2; the D is unclear. This CDR3 has 13 amino acids. Germline CDR1 reads SGHRS; CDR2 reads YFSETQ. The V end was cut by 1 base, the J end by 2 bases, with 3 bases between. CDR3 in amino acids: CASSLPNTGELFF. CDR3 DNA: TGCGCCAGCAGCTTGCCCAACACCGGGGAGCTGTTTTTT.

J is TRBJ1-2 and V is TRBV11-2, with D unclear. The germline V gene encodes CDR1 SGHAT and CDR2 FQNNGV. The V end lost 3 bases, the J end lost 0 bases, and 11 bases lay between the germline ends. The CDR3 has 15 amino acids. In DNA form, the CDR3 reads TGTGCCAGCAGCTTTTCGAGCGGAACTAACTATGGCTACACCTTC. The encoded protein is CASSFSSGTNYGYTF.